These 23 T cell receptor beta chains were sequenced from one sample in a study of PD-1 blockade in classical Hodgkin lymphoma. The time point was: cycle 4 day 1 (C4D1), after less than seven weeks of nivolumab. Autologous stem cell transplantation was followed by relapse in every patient, and brentuximab vedotin exposure varied. Data came from immunoSEQ multiplex PCR; TCRdb stores just in-frame clones and leaves some out. The profile shows over 15,000 clones, approximately 68% of them singletons. The material was peripheral blood mononuclear cells (PBMCs), obtained before the fourth cycle of nivolumab. Receptors were obtained from a human donor with classical Hodgkin lymphoma.

The V gene is TRBV2, the J gene TRBJ1-1; TRBD1 is a possible D gene (6 bases). Between the trimmed V and J ends, which lost 3 bases and 8 bases, there was a span of 13 bases. In germline, CDR1 is SNHLY, CDR2 FYNNEI. CDR3 length: 13 amino acids. In DNA form, the CDR3 reads TGTGCCAGCAGTGAGGGGGGCCGGATGGAAGCTTTCTTT. The encoded protein is CASSEGGRMEAFF.

The chain joins TRBV18 to TRBJ2-3; TRBD2 matches 14 bases. This CDR3 contains 18 residues. With V trimmed by 0 bases and J by 4 bases, 6 bases remained unmatched. The V gene's germline CDR1 is KGHSH and CDR2 LQKENI. CDR3 loop: CASSPPVGTSGSPDTQYF. The CDR3 DNA follows: TGTGCCAGCTCACCACCGGTAGGGACTAGCGGGAGCCCAGATACGCAGTATTTT.

This clone was detected only once. The chain carries TRBV7-3 and TRBJ2-6; 14 bases agree with TRBD2. The CDR3 extends over 20 amino acids. The trim removed 3 bases at V and 2 bases at J, leaving 9 bases unmatched. Germline V gene sequence: CDR1 SGHTA, CDR2 FQGTGA. The CDR3 spells CASSFGPGLAGGAGANVLTF. The CDR3 DNA reads TGTGCCAGCAGCTTCGGCCCCGGACTAGCGGGAGGAGCTGGGGCCAACGTCCTGACTTTC.

The genes are TRBV6-1 and TRBJ1-1; D is perhaps TRBD1 (6 bases). The V end lost 6 bases, the J end lost 6 bases, and 17 bases lay between the germline ends. The CDR3 is 14 amino acids. CDR1 and CDR2 (germline): MNHNS, SASEGT. CDR3 DNA sequence: TGTGCCAGCAGCTCAAGCTACAGGGCCCCTGAAGCTTTCTTT. It is translated as CASSSSYRAPEAFF.

This clone has more than one count but fewer than ten. The V call is TRBV27, the J call TRBJ2-7; 7 nucleotides align to TRBD2. The length of the CDR3 is 15 residues. With 0 bases clipped from V and 1 base from J, the junction kept 3 bases outside the gene matches. Germline CDR1 and CDR2: MNHEY and SMNVEV (reference sequence). The CDR3 coding sequence is TGTGCCAGCAGTTTATCGCTGGGAGGGTCCTACGAGCAGTACTTC. Protein: CASSLSLGGSYEQYF.

This clone is medium-sized by share. The chain has TRBV2 and TRBJ1-2; 11 nucleotides agree with TRBD1. Germline V gives CDR1 SNHLY, CDR2 FYNNEI. Trimming at V came to 5 bases and at J to 6 bases, leaving 5 bases not matched to a gene. The CDR3 contains 14 residues. This chain's CDR3 is CASSRGQGADGYTF. CDR3 coding DNA: TGTGCCAGCAGTCGCGGACAGGGGGCCGATGGCTACACCTTC.

This clone appeared a few times. This chain uses TRBV7-6 with TRBJ2-7; the D gene is possibly TRBD2 (6 bases). CDR1 SGHVS and CDR2 FNYEAQ come from the germline V gene. The CDR3 runs 14 residues. Deletions cut 3 bases from V and 6 bases from J, with 15 bases between. The CDR3 DNA follows: TGTGCCAGCAGCTTGGCGGGGTTTGATGGCGAGCAGTACTTC. As protein: CASSLAGFDGEQYF.

The chain is built from TRBV12-2 and TRBJ2-6; the tabulated D call, TRBD1, remains unverified against the DNA. TRBV12-2 is a pseudogene. The CDR3 is made up of 18 amino acids. The CDR3 DNA follows: TGTGCAAGTCGCTTTACGGACAGGGGGCCCTCTGGGGCCAACGTCCTGACTTTC. As protein: CASRFTDRGPSGANVLTF.

V and J are TRBV27 and TRBJ1-5, with D perhaps matching TRBD1 (5 bases). Deletions cut 5 bases from V and 1 base from J, with 15 bases between. Per germline, CDR1 MNHEY and CDR2 SMNVEV (reference sequence). CDR3 length: 16 amino acids. CDR3 DNA: TGTGCCAGCAGTCCCACTCAGGGTTGGAGCAATCAGCCCCAGCATTTT. Amino acids: CASSPTQGWSNQPQHF.

The chain links TRBV10-3 to TRBJ2-1; TRBD2 agrees at 8 bases. The junction had 6 bases not matched to a gene; V was cut back by 0 bases and J by 8 bases. CDR1 is ENHRY, CDR2 SYGVKD, per germline. The CDR3 runs to 15 residues. Here the CDR3 reads CAISESAGAVYEQFF. The CDR3 DNA follows: TGTGCCATCAGTGAGTCAGCGGGAGCGGTGTATGAGCAGTTCTTC.

The chain carries TRBV10-2 and TRBJ2-7; tentatively, D is TRBD1 (6 bases). Per germline, CDR1 WSHSY and CDR2 SAAADI. The V gene lost 4 bases and the J gene lost 2 bases, with 12 bases spanning the gap. The CDR3 has 14 amino acids. The CDR3 loop reads CASSVIDRTYEQYF. For the CDR3, the DNA is TGCGCCAGCAGTGTAATTGACAGGACCTACGAGCAGTACTTC.

The gene calls are TRBV6-5 and TRBJ2-7; TRBD2 might be the D (6 bases). The V end was cut by 5 bases, the J end by 1 base, with 9 bases between. From germline, CDR1 is MNHEY and CDR2 SVGAGI. The CDR3 has 13 amino acids. The CDR3 DNA sequence: TGTGCCAGCAGTCGGGACTGGTCCTACGAGCAGTACTTC. The encoded protein is CASSRDWSYEQYF.

V gene TRBV7-3 combines with J gene TRBJ2-7; TRBD1 or TRBD2 may be the D gene (6 bases each). The CDR3 is made up of 15 amino acids. CDR1 is SGHTA and CDR2 is FQGTGA in the germline V gene. Trimming shortened V by 2 bases and J by 0 bases, and 11 bases separated the two germline ends. Here the CDR3 reads CASSLGGGSSYEQYF. In nucleotides, the CDR3 is TGTGCCAGCAGCTTAGGAGGGGGGAGCTCCTACGAGCAGTACTTC.

This chain uses TRBV19 with TRBJ2-2, with D perhaps TRBD1 or TRBD2 (6 bases each). This CDR3 spans 15 amino acids. Germline CDR1 reads LNHDA; CDR2 reads SQIVND (reference sequence). Trimming pared 7 bases from V and 6 bases from J, leaving 18 bases between. The CDR3 DNA is TGTGCCAGTAAAGTAGGGGGGAACTACGCCGGGGAGCTGTTTTTT. This sequence encodes CASKVGGNYAGELFF.

The rearrangement uses TRBV11-3 and TRBJ1-1, with D hard to call. V was cut by 5 bases and J by 3 bases, with 13 bases left in between. Germline CDR1 and CDR2: SGHNT and YENEEA. The CDR3 loop spans 14 amino acids. CDR3 region: CASSPSRRHTEAFF. CDR3 in DNA: TGTGCCAGCAGCCCCTCCAGGAGACACACTGAAGCTTTCTTT.

The rearrangement links TRBV7-6 to TRBJ2-1; 12 nucleotides match TRBD2. V lost 5 bases and J lost 4; bases outside the gene matches: 6. From germline, CDR1 is SGHVS and CDR2 FNYEAQ. The CDR3 contains 16 residues. The CDR3 bases are TGTGCCAGCAGCCGAACTAGCGGGGGGAGGTACAATGAGCAGTTCTTC. It yields the protein CASSRTSGGRYNEQFF.

The chain uses TRBV7-2 and TRBJ2-7; 11 nucleotides align to TRBD2. Trimming took 2 bases from V and 5 from J; bases not matched to a gene: 5. The CDR3 is 15 residues long. Germline-derived CDR1 and CDR2 are SGHTA and FQGNSA. CDR3 residues: CASSLWGTSGDEQYF. In DNA form, the CDR3 reads TGTGCCAGCAGCTTATGGGGGACTAGCGGTGACGAGCAGTACTTC.

This chain links TRBV7-2 with TRBJ2-7, with 11 bases fitting TRBD2. CDR3 length: 16 residues. The germline gives CDR1 SGHTA, CDR2 FQGNSA. Trimming cost V 6 bases and J 2 bases; bases outside gene matches: 9. CDR3 nucleotide sequence: TGTGCCAGCAGTTCCGGGACTAGCGGACTCACCTACGAGCAGTACTTC. It encodes CASSSGTSGLTYEQYF. Full variable domain (remainder filled in from reference TRBV7-2 and TRBJ2-7): GAGVSQSPSNKVTEKGKDVELRCDPISGHTALYWYRQSLGQGLEFLIYFQGNSAPDKSGLPSDRFSAERTGGSVSTLTIQRTQQEDSAVYLCASSSGTSGLTYEQYFGPGTRLTVT.

The rearrangement links TRBV9 to TRBJ1-1; tentatively, D is TRBD1 (6 bases). V gave up 3 bases and J gave up 2 bases, with 14 bases separating them. CDR3 length: 15 amino acids. Germline V gene sequence: CDR1 SGDLS, CDR2 YYNGEE. The CDR3 loop reads CASSATQGSNTEAFF. The CDR3, as DNA: TGTGCCAGCAGCGCCACCCAGGGGAGTAACACTGAAGCTTTCTTT. Full variable domain (missing parts from reference TRBV9 and TRBJ1-1): DSGVTQTPKHLITATGQRVTLRCSPRSGDLSVYWYQQSLDQGLQFLIQYYNGEERAKGNILERFSAQQFPDLHSELNLSSLELGDSALYFCASSATQGSNTEAFFGQGTRLTVV.

The rearrangement links TRBV5-1 to TRBJ1-1; D gene unclear. Trimming pared 4 bases from V and 2 bases from J, leaving 12 bases between. Germline CDR1 SGHRS, CDR2 YFSETQ. The CDR3 runs 14 residues. The CDR3 coding sequence is TGCGCCAGCAGCCCGGACTTTTTAAACACTGAAGCTTTCTTT. Its protein product is CASSPDFLNTEAFF.

The chain couples TRBV29-1 to TRBJ2-3, with a tentative D call TRBD2 (6 bases). Germline CDR1 SQVTM, CDR2 ANQGSEA. V lost 3 bases and J lost 6, with 10 bases in between. This CDR3 comprises 12 residues. The CDR3 DNA reads TGCAGCGTTGACCGGGACTCTGATACGCAGTATTTT. Translation gives CSVDRDSDTQYF.

The gene calls are TRBV6-1 and TRBJ2-1; 8 positions agree with TRBD2. From germline, CDR1 is MNHNS and CDR2 SASEGT. The CDR3 contains 14 residues. Germline trimming cut 6 bases from V and 1 base from J; bases unmatched to any gene: 2. This CDR3 is CASSREGSYNEQFF. CDR3 sequence (DNA): TGTGCCAGCAGCCGGGAGGGATCCTACAATGAGCAGTTCTTC.

The V gene is TRBV5-4, the J gene TRBJ2-5; unclear D gene. The CDR3 is 13 residues long. Trimming removed 2 bases from V and 2 bases from J, with 7 bases in between. In germline, CDR1 is SGHNT, CDR2 YYREEE (reference sequence). This CDR3 is CASSLGGQETQYF. The DNA for the CDR3 is TGTGCCAGCAGCTTAGGCGGACAAGAGACCCAGTACTTC.